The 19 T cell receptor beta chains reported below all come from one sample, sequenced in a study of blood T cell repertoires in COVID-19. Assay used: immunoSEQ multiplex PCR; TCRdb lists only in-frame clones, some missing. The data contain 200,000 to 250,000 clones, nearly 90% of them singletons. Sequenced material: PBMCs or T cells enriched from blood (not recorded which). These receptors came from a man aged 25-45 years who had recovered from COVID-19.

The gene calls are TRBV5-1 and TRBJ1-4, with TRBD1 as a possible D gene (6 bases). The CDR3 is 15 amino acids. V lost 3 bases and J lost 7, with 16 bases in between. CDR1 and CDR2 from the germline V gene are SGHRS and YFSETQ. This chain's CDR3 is CASSSQTGGLEKLFF. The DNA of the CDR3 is TGCGCCAGCAGCTCCCAGACAGGAGGCCTTGAAAAACTGTTTTTT.

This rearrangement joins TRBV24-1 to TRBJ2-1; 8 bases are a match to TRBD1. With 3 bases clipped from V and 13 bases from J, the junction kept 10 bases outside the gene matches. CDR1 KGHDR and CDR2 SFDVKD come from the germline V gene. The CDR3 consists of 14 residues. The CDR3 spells CATSDTSDRVVQFF. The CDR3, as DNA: TGTGCCACCAGTGATACATCGGACAGGGTGGTTCAGTTCTTC.

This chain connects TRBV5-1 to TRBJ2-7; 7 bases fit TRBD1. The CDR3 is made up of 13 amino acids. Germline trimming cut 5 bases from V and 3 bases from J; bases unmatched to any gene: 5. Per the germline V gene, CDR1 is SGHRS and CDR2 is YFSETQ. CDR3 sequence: CASRSNRGYEQYF. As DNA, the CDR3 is TGCGCCAGCAGGTCAAACAGGGGCTACGAGCAGTACTTC.

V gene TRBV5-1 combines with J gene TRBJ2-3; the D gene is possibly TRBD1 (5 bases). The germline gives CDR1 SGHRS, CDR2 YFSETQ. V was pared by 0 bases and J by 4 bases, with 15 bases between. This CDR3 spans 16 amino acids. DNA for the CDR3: TGCGCCAGCAGCTTGGCAGGACATACGTCCTCAGATACGCAGTATTTT. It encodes CASSLAGHTSSDTQYF. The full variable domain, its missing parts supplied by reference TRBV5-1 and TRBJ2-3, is KAGVTQTPRYLIKTRGQQVTLSCSPISGHRSVSWYQQTPGQGLQFLFEYFSETQRNKGNFPGRFSGRQFSNSRSEMNVSTLELGDSALYLCASSLAGHTSSDTQYFGPGTRLTVL.

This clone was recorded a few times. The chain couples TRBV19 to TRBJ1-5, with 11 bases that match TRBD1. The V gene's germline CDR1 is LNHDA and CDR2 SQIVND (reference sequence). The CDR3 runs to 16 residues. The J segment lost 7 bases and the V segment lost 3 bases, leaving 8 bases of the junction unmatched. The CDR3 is CASSIIGQGANQPQHF. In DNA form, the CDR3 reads TGTGCCAGTAGTATTATTGGACAGGGGGCAAACCAGCCCCAGCATTTT.

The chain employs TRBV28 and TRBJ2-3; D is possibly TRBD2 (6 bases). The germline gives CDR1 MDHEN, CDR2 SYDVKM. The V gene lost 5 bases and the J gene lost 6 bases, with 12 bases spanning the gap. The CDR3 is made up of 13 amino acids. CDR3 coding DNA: TGTGCCAGCAGTGGGGGGTCAGACGATACGCAGTATTTT. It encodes CASSGGSDDTQYF.

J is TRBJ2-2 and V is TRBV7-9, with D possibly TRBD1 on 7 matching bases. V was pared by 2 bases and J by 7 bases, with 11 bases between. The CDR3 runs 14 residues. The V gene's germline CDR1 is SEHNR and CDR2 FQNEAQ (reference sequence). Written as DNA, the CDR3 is TGTGCCAGCAGCTTATCAGGGGGGTACGGGGAGCTGTTTTTT. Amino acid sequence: CASSLSGGYGELFF.

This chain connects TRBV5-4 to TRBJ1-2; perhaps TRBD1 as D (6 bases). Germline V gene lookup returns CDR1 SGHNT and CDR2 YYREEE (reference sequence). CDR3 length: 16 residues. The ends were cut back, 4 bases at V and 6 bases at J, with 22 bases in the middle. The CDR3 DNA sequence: TGTGCCAGCAGCACACCTTCGGCAGGGGTAGCGAATGGCTACACCTTC. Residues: CASSTPSAGVANGYTF.

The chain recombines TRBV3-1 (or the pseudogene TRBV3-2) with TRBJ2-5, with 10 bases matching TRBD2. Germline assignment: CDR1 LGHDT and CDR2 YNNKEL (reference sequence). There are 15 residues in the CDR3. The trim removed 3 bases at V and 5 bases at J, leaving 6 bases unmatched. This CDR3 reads CASSQLAGAVETQYF. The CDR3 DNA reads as TGTGCCAGCAGCCAGCTAGCGGGGGCGGTTGAGACCCAGTACTTC.

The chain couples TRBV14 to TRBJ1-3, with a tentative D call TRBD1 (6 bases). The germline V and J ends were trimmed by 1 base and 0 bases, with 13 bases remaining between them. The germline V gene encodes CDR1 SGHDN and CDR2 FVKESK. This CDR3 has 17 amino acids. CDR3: CASSQGTARYSGNTIYF. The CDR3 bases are TGTGCCAGCAGCCAAGGGACAGCCAGATACTCTGGAAACACCATATATTTT.

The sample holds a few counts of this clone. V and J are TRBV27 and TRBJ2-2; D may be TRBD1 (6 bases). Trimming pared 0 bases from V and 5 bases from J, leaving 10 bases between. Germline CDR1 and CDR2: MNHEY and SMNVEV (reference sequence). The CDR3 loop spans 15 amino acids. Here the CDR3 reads CASSLSRTATGELFF. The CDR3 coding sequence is TGTGCCAGCAGTTTATCCCGGACAGCAACCGGGGAGCTGTTTTTT.

CDR3 residues: CASSRPGLAGSRNIQYF. CDR3 in DNA: TGTGCCAGCAGCCGACCGGGACTAGCGGGATCAAGAAACATTCAGTACTTC. The chain carries TRBV7-8 and TRBJ2-4, with TRBD2 matching 13 bases. CDR3 length: 17 residues. Germline lookup yields CDR1 SGHVS and CDR2 FQNEAQ. Germline trimming cut 5 bases from V and 6 bases from J; bases unmatched to any gene: 10.

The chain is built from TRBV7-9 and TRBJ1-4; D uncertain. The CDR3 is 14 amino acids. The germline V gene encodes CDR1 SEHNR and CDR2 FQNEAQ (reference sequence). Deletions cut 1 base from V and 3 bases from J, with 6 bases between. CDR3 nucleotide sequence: TGTGCCAGCAGCTTAGGACATTCTAATGAAAAACTGTTTTTT. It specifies CASSLGHSNEKLFF.

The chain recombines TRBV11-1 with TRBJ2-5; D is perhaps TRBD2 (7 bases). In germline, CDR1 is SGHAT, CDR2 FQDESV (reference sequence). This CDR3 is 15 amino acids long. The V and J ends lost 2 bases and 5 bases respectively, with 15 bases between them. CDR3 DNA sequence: TGTGCCAGCAGCTTAAATCCCGGCGGGGGCGAGACCCAGTACTTC. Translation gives CASSLNPGGGETQYF.

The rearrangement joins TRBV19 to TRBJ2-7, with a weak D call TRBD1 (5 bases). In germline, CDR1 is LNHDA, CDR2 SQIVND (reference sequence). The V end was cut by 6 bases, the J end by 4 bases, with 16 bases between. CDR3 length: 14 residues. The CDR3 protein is CASSGQGSYYEQYF. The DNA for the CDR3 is TGTGCCAGTAGCGGCCAGGGCAGCTATTACGAGCAGTACTTC.

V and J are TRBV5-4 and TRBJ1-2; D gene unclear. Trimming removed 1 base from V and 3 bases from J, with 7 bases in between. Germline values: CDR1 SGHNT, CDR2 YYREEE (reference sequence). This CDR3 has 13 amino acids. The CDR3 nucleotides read TGTGCCAGCAGCTTGCGAGGGTACTATGGCTACACCTTC. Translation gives CASSLRGYYGYTF.

CDR3 sequence: CASSSLPGGPGNTIYF. As DNA, the CDR3 is TGTGCCAGCAGCTCTCTCCCAGGGGGCCCTGGAAACACCATATATTTT. The chain has TRBV7-2 and TRBJ1-3; 8 bases match TRBD1. Per germline, CDR1 SGHTA and CDR2 FQGNSA. The CDR3 loop spans 16 amino acids. Trimming took 4 bases from V and 2 from J; bases not matched to a gene: 7.

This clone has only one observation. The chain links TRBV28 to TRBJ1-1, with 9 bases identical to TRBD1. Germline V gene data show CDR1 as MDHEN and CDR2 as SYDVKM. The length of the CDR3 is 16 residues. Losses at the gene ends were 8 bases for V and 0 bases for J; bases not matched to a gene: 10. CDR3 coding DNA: TGTGCCAGCGGCCGGGACAGGGTAGTTTTGAACACTGAAGCTTTCTTT. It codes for CASGRDRVVLNTEAFF.

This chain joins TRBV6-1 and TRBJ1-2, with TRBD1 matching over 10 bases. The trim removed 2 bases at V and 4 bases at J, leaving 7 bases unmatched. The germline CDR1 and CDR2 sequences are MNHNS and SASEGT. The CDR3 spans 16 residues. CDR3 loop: CASSETGTGALYGYTF. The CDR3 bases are TGTGCCAGCAGTGAAACCGGGACAGGGGCACTCTATGGCTACACCTTC.